The 8 T cell receptor beta chains below come from one sample, sequenced in a study of blood T cell repertoires in COVID-19. Assay used: immunoSEQ multiplex PCR; TCRdb lists only in-frame clones, some missing. This repertoire shows around 400,000 clones, 91% found once; its top ten account for around 0.86%. The sample taken for sequencing was PBMCs or T cells enriched from blood (not recorded which). These TCRs come from a woman in her thirties or forties who had been exposed to COVID-19.

The rearrangement links TRBV18 to TRBJ2-1, with D tentatively TRBD2 (5 bases). Looked up from germline, CDR1 is KGHSH and CDR2 is LQKENI. Trimming shortened V by 3 bases and J by 8 bases, and 17 bases separated the two germline ends. This CDR3 is 15 amino acids long. The chain's CDR3 is CASSPPGTSFYEQFF. The CDR3 nucleotides read TGTGCCAGCTCACCGCCGGGAACAAGCTTCTATGAGCAGTTCTTC.

V usage is TRBV30 and J usage is TRBJ2-1, with TRBD2 matching over 8 bases. V trimming: 0 bases; J trimming: 7 bases; junction bases outside the gene matches: 17. CDR3 length: 18 residues. The germline CDR1 and CDR2 sequences are GTSNPN and SVGIG (reference sequence). DNA for the CDR3: TGTGCCTGGAGTGTAGGGTTGACTACTAGCGGCCATTGGAATGAGCAGTTCTTC. Protein: CAWSVGLTTSGHWNEQFF.

The rearrangement uses TRBV5-1 and TRBJ2-3; tentative D call: TRBD2 (5 bases). The CDR3 extends over 16 amino acids. Germline V gene lookup returns CDR1 SGHRS and CDR2 YFSETQ. Between the trimmed V and J ends, which lost 4 bases and 0 bases, there was a span of 15 bases. In DNA, the CDR3 is TGCGCCAGCAGCACCGGACTGGGAACTAGCACAGATACGCAGTATTTT. It yields the protein CASSTGLGTSTDTQYF.

The chain links TRBV12-5 to TRBJ1-3, with D unclear. The CDR3 runs to 16 residues. Trimming pared 0 bases from V and 0 bases from J, leaving 9 bases between. Germline V gene sequence: CDR1 LGHNT, CDR2 FRNRAP. This CDR3 reads CASGLVPPSSGNTIYF. The DNA of the CDR3 is TGTGCTAGTGGTTTGGTACCTCCGAGCTCTGGAAACACCATATATTTT.

This chain connects TRBV19 to TRBJ2-1; 8 bases are a match to TRBD2. Germline loops: CDR1 LNHDA, CDR2 SQIVND (reference sequence). J was trimmed by 5 bases and V by 1 base; bases with no gene match: 4. The CDR3 extends over 15 amino acids. Written as DNA, the CDR3 is TGTGCCAGTAGTATAGTTTCGGGAGGGCACAATGAGCAGTTCTTC. Protein sequence: CASSIVSGGHNEQFF.

The chain links TRBV7-2 to TRBJ2-2; 7 nucleotides align to TRBD2. Germline loops: CDR1 SGHTA, CDR2 FQGNSA. The trim removed 6 bases at V and 6 bases at J, leaving 10 bases unmatched. The CDR3 extends over 15 amino acids. This CDR3 is CASSNTGTKAGELFF. The CDR3 DNA reads as TGTGCCAGCAGTAATACCGGGACTAAAGCCGGGGAGCTGTTTTTT.

The chain couples TRBV7-2 to TRBJ1-2, with D possibly TRBD1 on 5 matching bases. This CDR3 has 14 residues. Germline CDR1 is SGHTA and CDR2 is FQGNSA. V dropped 3 bases and J dropped 8 bases, with 16 bases sitting between them. The CDR3 reads CASSFGATRRGYTF. The CDR3 DNA sequence: TGTGCCAGCAGCTTTGGGGCAACGCGGCGAGGCTACACCTTC.

The J gene is TRBJ2-7, the V gene TRBV19, with 13 positions matching TRBD2. The trim removed 3 bases at V and 4 bases at J, leaving 9 bases unmatched. Germline assignment: CDR1 LNHDA and CDR2 SQIVND (reference sequence). This CDR3 comprises 17 residues. CDR3 residues: CASSIELAGGPGYEQYF. The DNA for the CDR3 is TGTGCCAGTAGTATTGAACTAGCGGGAGGGCCCGGTTACGAGCAGTACTTC.